One and the same sample provided the 15 T cell receptor beta chains below, sequenced in a study of spatial heterogeneity in lung cancer. The study's findings and limits: Within tumors, counts of expanded alpha and beta TCRs tracked tumor mutation counts.

The time point here: sample taken at primary tumor resection. TCRdb processed the 5' RACE reads anew with MiXCR; each CDR3 protein has one entry. The sample carries 6,500 to 8,000 distinct CDR3 sequences, less than 3.5% recorded once. The antigens these receptors bind are not known. The sample in question was lung tumor tissue, obtained at surgery. The receptors were sampled from a male donor with early-stage non-small cell lung cancer.

This clonotype was observed many times. The chain links TRBV20-1 to TRBJ2-1; 9 bases line up with TRBD2. The CDR3 sequence is 11 residues long. From germline, CDR1 is DFQATT and CDR2 SNEGSKA (reference sequence). The CDR3 DNA reads TGCGGGGCTAGCGGGGACAATGAGCAGTTCTTC. This codes for CGASGDNEQFF.

This clonotype rates as medium-sized (0.01 to 0.1%). The chain couples TRBV9 to TRBJ1-5; 11 positions match TRBD1. Germline CDR1 and CDR2: SGDLS and YYNGEE. The CDR3 runs to 14 residues. V lost 0 bases, J lost 8 bases, and 1 base stayed unmatched. As DNA, the CDR3 is TGTGCCAGCAGCGTAGAGGGACAGGGGGAGCCCCAGCATTTT. Amino acids: CASSVEGQGEPQHF.

Ten or more counts support this clonotype. The chain employs TRBV12-3 or TRBV12-4 and TRBJ2-1; 9 bases line up with TRBD2. The CDR3 has 15 residues. The junction had 7 bases not matched to a gene; V was cut back by 4 bases and J by 6 bases. CDR3 in amino acids: CASSSQLAGFNEQFF. CDR3 nucleotide sequence: TGTGCCAGCAGTTCCCAGCTAGCGGGATTCAATGAGCAGTTCTTC.

The sample holds many counts of this clonotype. This rearrangement joins TRBV5-6 to TRBJ2-7; TRBD2 aligns across 12 bases. Germline V gene data show CDR1 as SGHDT and CDR2 as YYEEEE. Trimming at V came to 1 base and at J to 2 bases, leaving 1 base not matched to a gene. This CDR3 is 15 amino acids long. CDR3 DNA: TGTGCCAGCAGCTTGACTAGCGGGGGGACCTACGAGCAGTACTTC. Translating gives CASSLTSGGTYEQYF.

By frequency in the sample, this clonotype is medium-sized. The rearrangement uses TRBV13 and TRBJ2-7; 9 bases line up with TRBD2. The CDR3 totals 14 residues. Looked up from germline, CDR1 is PRHDT and CDR2 is FYEKMQ (reference sequence). V lost 4 bases and J lost 0; bases outside the gene matches: 1. The CDR3 nucleotides are TGTGCCAGCAGCTATAGCGGGAGCTCCTACGAGCAGTACTTC. Its translation is CASSYSGSSYEQYF.

By share, this clonotype ranks as medium-sized. The chain joins TRBV9 to TRBJ1-4, with D possibly being TRBD1 (6 bases). Per the germline V gene, CDR1 is SGDLS and CDR2 is YYNGEE. The CDR3 covers 17 residues. V dropped 3 bases and J dropped 8 bases, with 23 bases sitting between them. The CDR3 is CASSDGLRGGENEKLFF. CDR3 DNA sequence: TGTGCCAGCAGCGACGGACTGAGAGGGGGAGAAAACGAAAAACTGTTTTTT.

This clonotype was counted many times. The CDR3: CASSQEGLAPSLEQFF. The CDR3 coding sequence is TGTGCCAGCAGCCAAGAGGGACTAGCCCCATCACTAGAGCAGTTCTTC. This chain uses TRBV3-1 with TRBJ2-1; TRBD2 matches at 9 bases. The junction had 10 bases not matched to a gene; V was cut back by 0 bases and J by 10 bases. The V gene's germline CDR1 is LGHDT and CDR2 YNNKEL (reference sequence). CDR3 length: 16 residues.

The chain links TRBV30 to TRBJ2-1; possible D gene TRBD2, 5 bases. The CDR3 covers 13 residues. Germline V gives CDR1 GTSNPN, CDR2 SVGIG (reference sequence). Between the trimmed V and J ends, which lost 0 bases and 9 bases, there was a span of 12 bases. CDR3 sequence: CAWSVRISGEQFF. The DNA of the CDR3 is TGTGCCTGGAGTGTACGAATAAGCGGTGAGCAGTTCTTC. The full variable domain, in which reference TRBV30 and TRBJ2-1 provide the parts outside the CDR3, is SQTIHQWPATLVQPVGSPLSLECTVEGTSNPNLYWYRQAAGRGLQLLFYSVGIGQISSEVPQNLSASRPQDRQFILSSKKLLLSDSGFYLCAWSVRISGEQFFGPGTRLTVL.

V is TRBV9 and J is TRBJ1-1, with 7 bases that match TRBD1. Trimming took 0 bases from V and 3 from J; bases not matched to a gene: 11. Germline-derived CDR1 and CDR2 are SGDLS and YYNGEE. The CDR3 covers 17 residues. The CDR3 nucleotides are TGTGCCAGCAGCGTAGCGGGACAGCCTTTCGGGGACACTGAAGCTTTCTTT. Translation gives CASSVAGQPFGDTEAFF.

This clonotype is classed as medium-sized. In nucleotides, the CDR3 is TGTGCCAGCAGACCTACTAGGAAAAGTACCTACGAGCAGTACTTC. As protein: CASRPTRKSTYEQYF. The rearrangement uses TRBV6-5 and TRBJ2-7, with D perhaps matching TRBD2 (5 bases). The CDR3 sequence is 15 residues long. The V end lost 6 bases, the J end lost 2 bases, and 17 bases lay between the germline ends. Germline V gene lookup returns CDR1 MNHEY and CDR2 SVGAGI.

This clonotype has at least ten counts. The chain uses TRBV20-1 and TRBJ2-5; D perhaps matches TRBD2 (5 bases). The CDR3 has 11 amino acids. From germline, CDR1 is DFQATT and CDR2 SNEGSKA (reference sequence). Trimming shortened V by 7 bases and J by 4 bases, and 10 bases separated the two germline ends. DNA for the CDR3: TGCAGTGTCCTAGGAGGAGAGACCCAGTACTTC. Translation: CSVLGGETQYF.

This clonotype was detected ten times or more. This chain links TRBV6-5 with TRBJ2-6; D remains ambiguous. The germline gives CDR1 MNHEY, CDR2 SVGAGI. This CDR3 contains 13 residues. V shed 5 bases and J shed 2 bases, with 4 bases lying between them. The DNA for the CDR3 is TGTGCCAGCAGTCCAGCTGGGGCCAACGTCCTGACTTTC. It codes for CASSPAGANVLTF.

Comment on this clonotype: A clone one base away is much larger, so this may be a read error. The CDR3 DNA reads as TGTGCCAGCAGTGAAGTCGAGGGTCCACTACTCTATGGCTACAACTTC. It specifies CASSEVEGPLLYGYNF. The chain employs TRBV6-1 and TRBJ1-2; no reliable D call. Germline CDR1 and CDR2: MNHNS and SASEGT. The length of the CDR3 is 16 residues.

This clonotype was observed at least ten times. The gene calls are TRBV28 and TRBJ2-2; 9 bases map to TRBD2. V shed 10 bases and J 4 bases; nucleotides not matched to a gene: 16. This CDR3 region has 17 residues. Germline assignment: CDR1 MDHEN and CDR2 SYDVKM. This CDR3 is CAKVGGRAKCVTGELFF. In nucleotides, the CDR3 is TGTGCCAAGGTGGGCGGGAGGGCCAAGTGTGTCACCGGGGAGCTGTTTTTT.

The V call is TRBV2, the J call TRBJ2-7, with 7 bases identical to TRBD1. CDR3 length equals 14 residues. The germline V gene has CDR1 SNHLY and CDR2 FYNNEI. Trimming took 1 base from V and 3 from J; bases not matched to a gene: 3. The CDR3 nucleotides are TGTGCCAGCAGTGAAGGGACAGGATGCTACGAGCAGTACTTC. Residues: CASSEGTGCYEQYF.